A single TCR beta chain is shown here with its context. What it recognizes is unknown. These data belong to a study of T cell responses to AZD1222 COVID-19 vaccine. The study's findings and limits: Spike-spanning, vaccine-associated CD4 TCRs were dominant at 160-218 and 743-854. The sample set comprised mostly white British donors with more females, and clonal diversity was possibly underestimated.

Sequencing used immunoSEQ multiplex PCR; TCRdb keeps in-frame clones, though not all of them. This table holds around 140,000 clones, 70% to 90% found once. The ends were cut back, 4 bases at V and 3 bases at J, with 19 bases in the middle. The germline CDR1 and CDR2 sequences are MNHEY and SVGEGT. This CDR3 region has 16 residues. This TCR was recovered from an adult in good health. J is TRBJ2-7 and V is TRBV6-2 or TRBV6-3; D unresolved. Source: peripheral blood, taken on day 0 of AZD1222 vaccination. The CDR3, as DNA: TGTGCCAGCAGTTTGCCCTTAGGAATGGGCCACTACGAGCAGTACTTC. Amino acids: CASSLPLGMGHYEQYF.